A single sample is the source of the 15 T cell receptor beta chains below, sequenced in a study of blood T cell repertoires in COVID-19. Assay used: immunoSEQ multiplex PCR; TCRdb lists only in-frame clones, some missing. The table lists about 480,000 clones, around 87% of them singletons, with approximately 1.8% in the top ten. The source material was PBMCs or T cells enriched from blood (not recorded which). The receptors stem from a woman in her 40s who had recovered from COVID-19.

V is TRBV9 and J is TRBJ1-2; the match to TRBD1 covers 7 bases. Germline CDR1 reads SGDLS; CDR2 reads YYNGEE. V lost 3 bases to trimming and J lost 3 bases; unmatched junction nucleotides: 8. The CDR3 contains 15 residues. This CDR3 is CASSEEGQPYYGYTF. The CDR3 region has the DNA TGTGCCAGCAGCGAGGAGGGACAGCCTTACTATGGCTACACCTTC.

This clone occurred a few times. The V and J genes are TRBV7-8 and TRBJ1-5; D is uncertain. Trimming removed 2 bases from V and 0 bases from J, with 11 bases in between. Germline lookup yields CDR1 SGHVS and CDR2 FQNEAQ. The CDR3 consists of 16 residues. CDR3 in amino acids: CASSLFGGHSNQPQHF. DNA for the CDR3: TGTGCCAGCAGCTTATTTGGAGGGCATAGCAATCAGCCCCAGCATTTT.

J is TRBJ1-4 and V is TRBV7-2; D may be TRBD1 (5 bases). The CDR3 length is 13 residues. Germline V gene data show CDR1 as SGHTA and CDR2 as FQGNSA. Trimming left V 4 bases short and J 5 bases short, with 8 bases between. DNA of the CDR3: TGTGCCAGCAGCTCGAGACAGAATGAAAAACTGTTTTTT. This translates into CASSSRQNEKLFF.

The gene calls are TRBV27 and TRBJ2-1; a possible D gene is TRBD2 (6 bases). V was cut by 6 bases and J by 3 bases, with 24 bases left in between. This CDR3 contains 18 residues. CDR1 MNHEY and CDR2 SMNVEV come from the germline V gene (reference sequence). The CDR3 region has the DNA TGTGCCAGCAGAAATCAAATGGGTTGGGAGGTTCGCTACAATGAGCAGTTCTTC. Protein sequence: CASRNQMGWEVRYNEQFF.

The chain employs TRBV19 and TRBJ2-1; the D gene is possibly TRBD2 (6 bases). V gave up 2 bases and J gave up 8 bases, with 19 bases separating them. The CDR3 has 16 residues. The germline V gene encodes CDR1 LNHDA and CDR2 SQIVND (reference sequence). The CDR3 reads CASSIPRLGERYEQFF. The CDR3, as DNA: TGTGCCAGTAGTATACCGAGACTAGGGGAACGCTATGAGCAGTTCTTC.

The rearrangement uses TRBV29-1 and TRBJ1-2; possible D gene TRBD1, 6 bases. Trimming removed 5 bases at V and 4 bases at J, with 11 bases between. The CDR3 is made up of 12 amino acids. Germline-derived CDR1 and CDR2 are SQVTM and ANQGSEA. CDR3 in amino acids: CSVFWDIYGYTF. CDR3 in DNA: TGCAGCGTTTTCTGGGACATCTATGGCTACACCTTC.

The rearrangement links TRBV6-5 to TRBJ1-1, with D perhaps TRBD1 (5 bases). The CDR3 is made up of 14 amino acids. Trimming cost V 6 bases and J 4 bases, with 15 bases left between them. The germline gives CDR1 MNHEY, CDR2 SVGAGI. The CDR3 sequence is CASSSQTASTEAFF. The CDR3 DNA follows: TGTGCCAGCAGCTCTCAGACAGCAAGCACTGAAGCTTTCTTT.

The J gene is TRBJ2-7, the V gene TRBV6-5; 7 bases fit TRBD2. The V segment lost 10 bases and the J segment 2 bases; nucleotides outside the gene matches: 5. This CDR3 has 12 residues. Per germline, CDR1 MNHEY and CDR2 SVGAGI. Here the CDR3 reads CATQRDAYEQYF. As DNA, the CDR3 is TGTGCCACGCAGCGGGATGCCTACGAGCAGTACTTC.

This clone was picked up a small number of times. This chain links TRBV7-9 with TRBJ2-3, with 15 bases fitting TRBD2. The length of the CDR3 is 16 residues. Germline CDR1 reads SEHNR; CDR2 reads FQNEAQ (reference sequence). The V segment lost 4 bases and the J segment 4 bases; nucleotides outside the gene matches: 3. CDR3 sequence reads: CASSSGTSGRSDTQYF. The CDR3 DNA reads as TGTGCCAGCAGCTCCGGGACTAGCGGGAGGTCAGATACGCAGTATTTT.

The V and J genes are TRBV10-3 and TRBJ2-7, with TRBD2 identical over 9 bases. Germline CDR1 is ENHRY and CDR2 is SYGVKD. The CDR3 length is 13 residues. V was clipped by 10 bases and J by 2 bases; unmatched bases: 6. The CDR3 loop reads CATKREAPYEQYF. Here the CDR3 DNA reads TGTGCCACCAAGCGGGAGGCCCCCTACGAGCAGTACTTC.

The rearrangement links TRBV11-3 to TRBJ2-2; 7 bases line up with TRBD2. The V and J ends lost 4 bases and 4 bases, in that order; junction bases with no gene match: 9. Germline assignment: CDR1 SGHNT and CDR2 YENEEA. This CDR3 contains 16 residues. The CDR3 here is CASSSTGGALTGELFF. The DNA for the CDR3 is TGTGCCAGCAGCTCCACGGGGGGAGCCCTCACCGGGGAGCTGTTTTTT. Drawing the rest from reference TRBV11-3 and TRBJ2-2, the complete variable domain is EAGVVQSPRYKIIEKKQPVAFWCNPISGHNTLYWYLQNLGQGPELLIRYENEEAVDDSQLPKDRFSAERLKGVDSTLKIQPAELGDSAVYLCASSSTGGALTGELFFGEGSRLTVL.

This CDR3 is CATSDSSQDTEAFF. The CDR3 nucleotides are TGTGCCACCAGTGATTCAAGTCAGGACACTGAAGCTTTCTTT. V is TRBV24-1 and J is TRBJ1-1, with unresolved D. CDR1 KGHDR and CDR2 SFDVKD come from the germline V gene. The length of the CDR3 is 14 residues. V was shortened by 2 bases and J by 3 bases, with 9 bases between the two germline ends.

J is TRBJ2-7 and V is TRBV4-1, with D hard to call. The germline CDR1 and CDR2 sequences are MGHRA and YSYEKL. The CDR3 has 14 residues. V was shortened by 1 base and J by 0 bases, with 7 bases between the two germline ends. CDR3 in DNA: TGCGCCAGCAGCCAAGGGGCGCACTCCTACGAGCAGTACTTC. Amino acid sequence: CASSQGAHSYEQYF.

This chain uses TRBV2 with TRBJ2-7, with 10 positions matching TRBD2. The CDR3 is 15 amino acids. CDR1 is SNHLY and CDR2 is FYNNEI in the germline V gene. The V gene end was trimmed by 4 bases and the J gene end by 2 bases; junction bases not matched to a gene: 5. CDR3 in DNA: TGTGCCAGCAGTGGGCTAGCGGGAGTCACCTACGAGCAGTACTTC. It yields the protein CASSGLAGVTYEQYF.

This chain joins TRBV9 and TRBJ1-1; tentatively, D is TRBD1 (6 bases). V lost 4 bases to trimming and J lost 0 bases, with 13 bases between them. Per germline, CDR1 SGDLS and CDR2 YYNGEE. The CDR3 length is 15 residues. CDR3 sequence (DNA): TGTGCCAGCAGCTACACAGGGTTGATGAACACTGAAGCTTTCTTT. This translates into CASSYTGLMNTEAFF. The whole variable domain, remainder taken from reference TRBV9 and TRBJ1-1, is DSGVTQTPKHLITATGQRVTLRCSPRSGDLSVYWYQQSLDQGLQFLIQYYNGEERAKGNILERFSAQQFPDLHSELNLSSLELGDSALYFCASSYTGLMNTEAFFGQGTRLTVV.